This is a list of T cell receptor beta chains from one sample in a study of blood T cell repertoires in COVID-19. The data were produced by immunoSEQ multiplex PCR, yet TCRdb's version contains in-frame clones alone and is incomplete. The sample consists of a few hundred thousand clones, more than 85% of them appearing once. The sequenced sample was PBMCs or T cells enriched from blood (not recorded which). The receptors come from a woman aged 40 to 49 who had been exposed to COVID-19. The conserved cysteine and the conserved F or W are not part of the CDR3 here. A D gene is named only where the DNA matches it firmly. Not all rows give a size; the values are once, few, many and, for expanded clones, a class.

j_call clone_size d_call v_call cdr3_aa
TRBJ1-3 . . TRBV12-3/TRBV12-4 ASSKLGNTIY
TRBJ2-3 . . TRBV7-9 ASSLGTKGTDTQY
TRBJ2-7 . . TRBV5-1 ASSVRERGEQY
TRBJ2-1 . TRBD2 TRBV6-2/TRBV6-3 ASSSLAGGNEQF
TRBJ2-7 . TRBD2 TRBV15 ATSVGGAGYEQY
TRBJ1-1 once . TRBV2 ASRQSVGPEGAEAF
TRBJ2-1 . TRBD2 TRBV29-1 SARKRETWNEQF
TRBJ2-7 . . TRBV7-2 ASSPGLTYEQY
TRBJ1-2 . . TRBV2 ASNPGMYGYT
TRBJ1-1 . . TRBV5-1 ASSISTGAGTEAF
TRBJ2-1 once . TRBV7-2 ASSSPNAWYEQF
TRBJ1-1 . TRBD1 TRBV5-5 ASSLVQGRTEAF
TRBJ2-7 . . TRBV11-3 ASSPTRGGSYEQY
TRBJ2-1 once . TRBV7-2 ASSKATYNEQF
TRBJ2-1 . . TRBV30 AWSEGLSYNEQF
TRBJ1-4 . . TRBV14 ASSQLSKLF
TRBJ1-1 . . TRBV5-1 ASLPTPPGDLGTEAF
TRBJ2-7 . TRBD1 TRBV29-1 SVGTGRSYEQY
TRBJ2-2 . . TRBV11-3 ASSLRTGELF
TRBJ2-1 . TRBD1 TRBV7-2 ASSLDRATYNEQF
TRBJ1-2 . TRBD1 TRBV9 ASSARDRALPNYGYT
TRBJ1-2 . . TRBV18 ASSPPGQARTIYGYT
TRBJ1-2 . . TRBV7-9 ASSLATGYGYT
TRBJ2-7 . . TRBV5-6 ASSLVGQWGFYEQY
TRBJ1-6 . . TRBV6-5 ASSYGHSRPNSPLH
TRBJ1-3 . . TRBV18 ASSLGLSGNTIY
TRBJ1-1 . . TRBV18 ASSPTDVTGNTEAF
TRBJ2-7 . TRBD1 TRBV6-6 ASSHPGQGNEQY
TRBJ1-5 . . TRBV2 ASSSNPGGRVTGQPQH